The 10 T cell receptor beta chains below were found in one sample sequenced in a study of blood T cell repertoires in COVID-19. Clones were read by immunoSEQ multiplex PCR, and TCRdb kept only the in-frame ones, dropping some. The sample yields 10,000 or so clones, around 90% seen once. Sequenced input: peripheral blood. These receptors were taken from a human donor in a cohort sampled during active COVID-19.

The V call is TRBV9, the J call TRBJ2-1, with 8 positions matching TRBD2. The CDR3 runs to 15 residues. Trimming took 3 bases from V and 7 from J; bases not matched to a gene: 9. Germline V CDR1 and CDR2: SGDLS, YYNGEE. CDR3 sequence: CASSGGGLPHNEQFF. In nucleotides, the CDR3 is TGTGCCAGCAGCGGCGGGGGGCTTCCCCATAATGAGCAGTTCTTC.

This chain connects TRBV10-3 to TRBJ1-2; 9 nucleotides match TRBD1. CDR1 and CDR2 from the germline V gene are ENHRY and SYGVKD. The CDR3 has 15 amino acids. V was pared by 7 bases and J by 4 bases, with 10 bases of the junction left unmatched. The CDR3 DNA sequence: TGTGCCATCACCGGGGACAGGGTTGGTGGCTATGGCTACACCTTC. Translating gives CAITGDRVGGYGYTF.

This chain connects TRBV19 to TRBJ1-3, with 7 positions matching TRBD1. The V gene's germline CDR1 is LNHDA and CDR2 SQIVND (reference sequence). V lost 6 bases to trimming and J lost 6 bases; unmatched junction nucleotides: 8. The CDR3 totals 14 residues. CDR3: CASRVTGVENTIYF. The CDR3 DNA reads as TGTGCCAGTAGGGTCACAGGGGTTGAAAACACCATATATTTT.

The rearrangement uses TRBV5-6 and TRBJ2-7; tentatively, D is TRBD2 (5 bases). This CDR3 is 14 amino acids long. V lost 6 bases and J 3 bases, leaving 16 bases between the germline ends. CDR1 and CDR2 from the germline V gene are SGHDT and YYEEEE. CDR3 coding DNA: TGTGCCAGCACTTCCCCCGGGGAGTACTACGAGCAGTACTTC. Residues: CASTSPGEYYEQYF.

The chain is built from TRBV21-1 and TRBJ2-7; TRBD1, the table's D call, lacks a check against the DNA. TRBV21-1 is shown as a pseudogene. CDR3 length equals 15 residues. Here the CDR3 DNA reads TGTGCCAGCAGCCAAACCCGGGACAAGGCCCACGAGCAGTACTTC. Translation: CASSQTRDKAHEQYF.

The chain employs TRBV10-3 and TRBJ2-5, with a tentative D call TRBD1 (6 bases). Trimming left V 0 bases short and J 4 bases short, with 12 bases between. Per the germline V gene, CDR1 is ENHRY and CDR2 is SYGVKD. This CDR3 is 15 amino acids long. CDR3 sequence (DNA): TGTGCCATCAGTGAGTCCTACAGGGCCGGAGAGACCCAGTACTTC. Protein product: CAISESYRAGETQYF.

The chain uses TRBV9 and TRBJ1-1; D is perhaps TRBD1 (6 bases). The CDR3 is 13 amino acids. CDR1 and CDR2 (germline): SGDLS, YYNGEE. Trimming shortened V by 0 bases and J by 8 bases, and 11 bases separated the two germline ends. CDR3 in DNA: TGTGCCAGCAGCGTAGATGGGGGCAAGGAAGCTTTCTTT. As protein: CASSVDGGKEAFF.

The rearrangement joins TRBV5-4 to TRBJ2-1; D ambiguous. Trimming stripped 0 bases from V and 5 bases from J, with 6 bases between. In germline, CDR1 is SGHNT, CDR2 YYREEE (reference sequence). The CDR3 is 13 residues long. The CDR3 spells CASSLAQDNEQFF. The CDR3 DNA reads TGTGCCAGCAGCTTGGCCCAGGACAATGAGCAGTTCTTC.

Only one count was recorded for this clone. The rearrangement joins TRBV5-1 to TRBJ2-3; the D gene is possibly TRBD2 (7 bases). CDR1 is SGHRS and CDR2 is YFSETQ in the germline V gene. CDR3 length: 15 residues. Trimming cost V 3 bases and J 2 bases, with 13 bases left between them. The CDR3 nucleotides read TGCGCCAGCAGCTACCGGGGGGCCCCCACAGATACGCAGTATTTT. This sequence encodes CASSYRGAPTDTQYF.

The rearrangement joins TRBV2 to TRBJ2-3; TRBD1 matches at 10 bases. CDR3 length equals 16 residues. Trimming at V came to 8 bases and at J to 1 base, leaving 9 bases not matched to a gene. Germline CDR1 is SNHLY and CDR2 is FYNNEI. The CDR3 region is CASGPTGTGGTDTQYF. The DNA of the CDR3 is TGTGCCAGCGGCCCCACCGGGACAGGGGGCACAGATACGCAGTATTTT. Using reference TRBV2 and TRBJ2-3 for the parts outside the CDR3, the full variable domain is EPEVTQTPSHQVTQMGQEVILRCVPISNHLYFYWYRQILGQKVEFLVSFYNNEISEKSEIFDDQFSVERPDGSNFTLKIRSTKLEDSAMYFCASGPTGTGGTDTQYFGPGTRLTVL.